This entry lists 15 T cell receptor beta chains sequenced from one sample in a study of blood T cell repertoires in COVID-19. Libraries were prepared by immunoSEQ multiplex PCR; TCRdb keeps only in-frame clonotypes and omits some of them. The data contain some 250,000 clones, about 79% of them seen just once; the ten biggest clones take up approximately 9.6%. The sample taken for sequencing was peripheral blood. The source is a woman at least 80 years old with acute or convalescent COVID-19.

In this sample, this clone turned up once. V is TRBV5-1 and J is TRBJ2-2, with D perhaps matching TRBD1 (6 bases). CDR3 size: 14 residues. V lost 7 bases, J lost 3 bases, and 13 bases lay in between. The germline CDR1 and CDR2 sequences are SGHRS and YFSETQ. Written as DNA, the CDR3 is TGCGCCAGCTCCCCAGGGGAATACACCGGGGAGCTGTTTTTT. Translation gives CASSPGEYTGELFF.

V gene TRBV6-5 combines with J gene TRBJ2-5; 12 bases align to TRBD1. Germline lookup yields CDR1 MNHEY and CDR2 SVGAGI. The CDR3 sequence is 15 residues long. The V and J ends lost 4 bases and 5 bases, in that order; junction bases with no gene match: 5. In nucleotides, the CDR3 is TGTGCCAGCAGTTTGGGACAGGGGGCGCATGAGACCCAGTACTTC. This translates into CASSLGQGAHETQYF.

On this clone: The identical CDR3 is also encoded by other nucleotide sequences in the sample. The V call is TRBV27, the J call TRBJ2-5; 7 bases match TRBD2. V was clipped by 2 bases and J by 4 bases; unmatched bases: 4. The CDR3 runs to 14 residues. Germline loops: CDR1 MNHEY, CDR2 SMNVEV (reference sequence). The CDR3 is CASSLVGGGETQYF. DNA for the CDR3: TGTGCCAGCAGTTTAGTCGGCGGGGGAGAGACCCAGTACTTC.

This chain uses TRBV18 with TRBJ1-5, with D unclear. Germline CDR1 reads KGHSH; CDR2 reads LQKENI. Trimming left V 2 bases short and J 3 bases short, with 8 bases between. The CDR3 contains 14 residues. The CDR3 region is CASSPTNYNQPQHF. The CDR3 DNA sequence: TGTGCCAGCTCACCAACTAATTACAATCAGCCCCAGCATTTT.

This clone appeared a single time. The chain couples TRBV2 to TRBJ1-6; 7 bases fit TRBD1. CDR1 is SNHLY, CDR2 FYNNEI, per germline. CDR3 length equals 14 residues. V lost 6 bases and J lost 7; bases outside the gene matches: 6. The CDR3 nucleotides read TGTGCCAGCAGAGAGACAGGGCCAAATTCACCCCTCCACTTT. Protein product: CASRETGPNSPLHF.

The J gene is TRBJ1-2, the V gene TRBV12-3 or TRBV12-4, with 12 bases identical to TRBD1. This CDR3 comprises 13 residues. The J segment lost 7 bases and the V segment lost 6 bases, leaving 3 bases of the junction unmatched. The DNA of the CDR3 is TGTGCCAGCAGGGGGGACAGGGGGCCTGGCTACACCTTC. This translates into CASRGDRGPGYTF.

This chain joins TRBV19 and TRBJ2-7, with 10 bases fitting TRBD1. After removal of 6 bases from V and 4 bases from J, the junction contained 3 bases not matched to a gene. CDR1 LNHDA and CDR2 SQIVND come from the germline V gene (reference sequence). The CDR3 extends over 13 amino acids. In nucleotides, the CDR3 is TGTGCCAGTAGCCTGGGACAGGGGTACGAGCAGTACTTC. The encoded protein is CASSLGQGYEQYF.

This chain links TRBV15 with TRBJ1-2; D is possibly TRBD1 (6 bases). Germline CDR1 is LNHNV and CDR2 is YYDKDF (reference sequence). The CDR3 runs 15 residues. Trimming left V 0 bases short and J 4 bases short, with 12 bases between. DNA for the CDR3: TGTGCCACCAGCAGAGATAGGGCGACAGGCTATGGCTACACCTTC. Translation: CATSRDRATGYGYTF.

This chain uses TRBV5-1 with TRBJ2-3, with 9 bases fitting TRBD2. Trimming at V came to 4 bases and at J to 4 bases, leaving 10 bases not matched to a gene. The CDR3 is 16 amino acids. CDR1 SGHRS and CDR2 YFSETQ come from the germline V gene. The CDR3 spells CASSPDAGGAADTQYF. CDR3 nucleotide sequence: TGCGCCAGCAGCCCAGACGCGGGGGGGGCAGCAGATACGCAGTATTTT.

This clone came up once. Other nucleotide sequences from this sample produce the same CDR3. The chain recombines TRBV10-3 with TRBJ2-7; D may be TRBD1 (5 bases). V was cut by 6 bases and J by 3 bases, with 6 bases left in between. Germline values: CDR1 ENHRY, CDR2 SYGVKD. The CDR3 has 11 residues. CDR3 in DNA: TGTGCCATCAGGCAGGGCTACGAGCAGTACTTC. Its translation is CAIRQGYEQYF.

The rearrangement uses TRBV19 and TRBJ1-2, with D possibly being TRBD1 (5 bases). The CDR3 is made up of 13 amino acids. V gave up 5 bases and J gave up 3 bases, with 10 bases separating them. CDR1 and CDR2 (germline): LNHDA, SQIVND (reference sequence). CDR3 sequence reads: CASSWQGDYGYTF. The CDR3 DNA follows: TGTGCCAGTAGTTGGCAGGGCGACTATGGCTACACCTTC.

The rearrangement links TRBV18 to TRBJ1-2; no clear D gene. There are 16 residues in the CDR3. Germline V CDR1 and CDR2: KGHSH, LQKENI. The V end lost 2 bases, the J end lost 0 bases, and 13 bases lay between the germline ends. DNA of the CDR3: TGTGCCAGCTCACCAGTGAGGGTATTTGCTAACTATGGCTACACCTTC. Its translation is CASSPVRVFANYGYTF.

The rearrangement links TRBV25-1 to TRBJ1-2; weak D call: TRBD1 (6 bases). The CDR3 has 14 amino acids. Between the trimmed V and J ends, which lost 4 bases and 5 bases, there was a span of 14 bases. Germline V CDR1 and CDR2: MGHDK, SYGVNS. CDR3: CASSGNGTPYGYTF. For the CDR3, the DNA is TGTGCCAGCAGTGGAAACGGGACACCTTATGGCTACACCTTC.

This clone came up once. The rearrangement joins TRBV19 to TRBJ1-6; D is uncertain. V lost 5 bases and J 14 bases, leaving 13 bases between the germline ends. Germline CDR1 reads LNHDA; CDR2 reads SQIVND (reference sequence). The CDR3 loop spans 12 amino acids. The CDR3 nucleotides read TGTGCCAGTAGTTCCATCCCCCAGGCCCTCCACTTT. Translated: CASSSIPQALHF.

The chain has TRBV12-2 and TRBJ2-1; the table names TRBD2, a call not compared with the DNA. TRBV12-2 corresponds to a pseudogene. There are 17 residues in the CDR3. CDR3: CASRLARGNRLYNEQFF. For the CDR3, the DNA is TGTGCAAGTCGCTTAGCGAGAGGTAATCGACTCTACAATGAGCAGTTCTTC.